This TCR beta chain was sequenced in a study of technical replicates of blood from a few donors (dated by TCRdb to between 2016 and 2019). Germline trimming amounts to 0 bases on V and 9 bases on J, with 4 as the count of junction bases outside the gene matches. Including cysteine and phenylalanine, the CDR3 has 14 amino acids. Of all the DNA, just the CDR3 is kept, 42 bases in frame from base 1. The germline V gene supplies CDR1 MNHEY and CDR2 SVGAGI. Receptors were amplified or captured by the immunoSEQ multiplex PCR assay. TCRdb took this table from immuneACCESS and kept in-frame rearrangements with V and J called. Such tables lack part of the clones; where checked against another copy, unresolved V genes explain under half of the gap, and the rest is unexplained. Counted in this sample were around 80,000 clones; around 93% of them appeared once. Clones ranked in the top ten supply roughly 0.23% of the sample.

As to this clone: What antigen it recognizes has not been identified. Base qualities are missing; no much larger clone stands one base away.

Input material: T cells isolated from PBMCs. The TCR was taken from a human donor in good health. The rearranged chain carries TRBV6-5 and TRBJ2-5; 10 central nucleotides agree with TRBD2. The DNA sequence is given as TGTGCCAGCAGTTACTCGGCTAGCGGGAGTTCCCAGTACTTC. The translation is CASSYSASGSSQYF.